This entry concerns a single T cell receptor beta chain. Its matching antigen is unknown. Researchers ran the PCR with 60 Vbeta and 13 Jbeta primers. Here immunoSEQ multiplex PCR was the method, and the copy in TCRdb shows in-frame clones only, minus some. The data show hundreds of thousands of clones, about 88% seen once. This sample is drawn from a study of cytomegalovirus exposure and HLA in healthy donors. Study-level findings and limits: A later analysis found common viral pathogens apparently linked to several of the most significant clusters.

The CDR3 runs 15 residues. Trimming took 6 bases from V and 0 from J, leaving 12 bases between them. CDR1 and CDR2 from the germline V gene are MNHNS and SASEGT. J is TRBJ1-3 and V is TRBV6-1; the D is unclear. The source of this sequence is a girl aged 2-10 years in good health and CMV-seronegative. Sequenced: PBMCs. Written as DNA, the CDR3 is TGTGCCAGCAGGTTACGGGTAGTCTCTGGAAACACCATATATTTT. Its translation is CASRLRVVSGNTIYF.